This T cell receptor (beta chain) was captured by sequencing in a study of PD-L1 blockade in urothelial cancer. The time point: peripheral blood 6 weeks after treatment start. The CDR3 is 10 amino acids. V was trimmed by 8 bases and J by 7 bases, leaving 9 bases between them. Germline V lookup: CDR1 SNHLY, CDR2 FYNNEI. The protocol was immunoSEQ multiplex PCR, while the TCRdb copy is restricted to in-frame clones and leaves out a portion. The sample shows more than 95,000 clones, around 89% of them seen only once. The specimen was PBMCs, collected around atezolizumab (anti-PD-L1) treatment. The rearrangement joins TRBV2 to TRBJ2-7; D call uncertain. The TCR sequence derives from a man aged 55 to 70 with urothelial cancer. The DNA of the CDR3 is TGTGCCAGCGCCGCTCGGGAGCAGTACTTC. Translated: CASAAREQYF. Supplemented by reference TRBV2 and TRBJ2-7, the full variable domain reads EPEVTQTPSHQVTQMGQEVILRCVPISNHLYFYWYRQILGQKVEFLVSFYNNEISEKSEIFDDQFSVERPDGSNFTLKIRSTKLEDSAMYFCASAAREQYFGPGTRLTVT.